The clone carrying this T cell receptor (beta chain) was recorded a few times. Trimming removed 3 bases from V and 5 bases from J, with 13 bases in between. Germline CDR1 and CDR2: SGHTA and FQGNSA. The CDR3 runs to 15 residues. This specimen belongs to a study of cytomegalovirus exposure and HLA in healthy donors. Primers included in the PCR were 60 Vbeta and 13 Jbeta primers. Profiling relied on immunoSEQ multiplex PCR, and the TCRdb table lists in-frame clones only, not all of them. This table holds hundreds of thousands of clones, 76% found once. This clonotype was sampled from a man younger than 35 in good health and CMV-seronegative. V gene TRBV7-2 combines with J gene TRBJ1-4; a possible D gene is TRBD1 (6 bases). The sample was PBMCs. Written as DNA, the CDR3 is TGTGCCAGCAGCTTGAGGACAGCGGACAATGAAAAACTGTTTTTT. Amino acid sequence: CASSLRTADNEKLFF.